Sequencing of this T cell receptor (beta chain) was carried out in a study of response to subunit inactivated influenza vaccine. The CDR3 is 12 amino acids. To note about this clonotype: Its specificity is unknown. A read error may produce the germline difference seen at one junction end.

TCRdb passed the RT-PCR reads through MiXCR, listing each CDR3 protein once. The sample holds roughly 710,000 distinct CDR3 sequences, 14% seen once. Study outcomes and limitations: Few additional T cells are recruited per seasonal influenza vaccination, authors suggested.

This chain joins TRBV12-3 or TRBV12-4 and TRBJ2-7; no clear D gene. The receptor was isolated from a man in his forties or fifties who received an inactivated influenza vaccine. Sequenced material: PBMCs from blood, taken around 15 days before vaccination. The CDR3: CASSPLSSEQYF. The DNA of the CDR3 is TGTGCCAGCAGTCCCCTCTCCTCCGAGCAGTACTTC.